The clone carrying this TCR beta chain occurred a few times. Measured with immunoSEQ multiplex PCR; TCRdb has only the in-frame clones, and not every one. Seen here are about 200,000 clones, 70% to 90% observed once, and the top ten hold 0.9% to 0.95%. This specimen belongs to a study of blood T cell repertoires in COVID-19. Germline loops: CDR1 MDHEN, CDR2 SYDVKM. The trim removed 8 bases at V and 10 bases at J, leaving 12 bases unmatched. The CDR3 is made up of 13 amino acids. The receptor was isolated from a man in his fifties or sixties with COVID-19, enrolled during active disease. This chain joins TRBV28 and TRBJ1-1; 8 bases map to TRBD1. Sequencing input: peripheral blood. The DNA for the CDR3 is TGTGCCAGCGCGGGACAGGCAGGCGGTGGAGCTTTCTTT. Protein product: CASAGQAGGGAFF. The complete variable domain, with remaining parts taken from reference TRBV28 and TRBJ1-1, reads DVKVTQSSRYLVKRTGEKVFLECVQDMDHENMFWYRQDPGLGLRLIYFSYDVKMKEKGDIPEGYSVSREKKERFSLILESASTNQTSMYLCASAGQAGGGAFFGQGTRLTVV.